Below, 7 T cell receptor beta chains from the same sample are listed, as sequenced in a study of breast tumors, draining lymph nodes, adjacent tissues. The lymph nodes were axillary draining lymph nodes from breast cancer patients. Using its own MiXCR run on the multiplex PCR reads, TCRdb lists one record per CDR3 protein. The sample yields approximately 100,000 distinct CDR3 sequences, around 30% seen once. The sample comprised axillary lymph node tissue. All receptors come from a female donor with breast cancer. Some clones in this sample may be carry-over from other donors' samples.

This clonotype showed up many times. As DNA, the CDR3 is TGTGCCAGCAGTTTACTAACAATAGGAGATGAGGACGGCTACACCTTC. Encoded protein: CASSLLTIGDEDGYTF. The chain couples TRBV28 to TRBJ1-2; D is uncertain. Germline assignment: CDR1 MDHEN and CDR2 SYDVKM. The CDR3 has 16 amino acids. Trimming removed 2 bases from V and 8 bases from J, with 21 bases in between.

This clonotype has a count of ten or more. A much larger clone sits a single nucleotide away, making a read error possible. The gene calls are TRBV20-1 and TRBJ2-7; 9 bases agree with TRBD1. In germline, CDR1 is DFQATT, CDR2 SNEGSKA (reference sequence). This CDR3 is 14 amino acids long. This CDR3 reads CSALGGQGSSEQYF. CDR3 DNA sequence: TGCAGTGCTTTGGGGGGACAGGGTTCCTCCGAGCAGTACTTC.

The J gene is TRBJ1-1, the V gene TRBV19, with 7 bases matching TRBD1. Germline-derived CDR1 and CDR2 are LNHDA and SQIVND (reference sequence). This CDR3 contains 14 residues. Germline trimming cut 6 bases from V and 1 base from J; bases unmatched to any gene: 5. CDR3 DNA sequence: TGTGCCAGTAGAGAACAGGGGAGGAACACTGAAGCTTTCTTT. It specifies CASREQGRNTEAFF.

V usage is TRBV9 and J usage is TRBJ2-1; 14 nucleotides line up with TRBD2. CDR3 length equals 18 residues. The junction had 9 bases not matched to a gene; V was cut back by 3 bases and J by 4 bases. Germline CDR1 reads SGDLS; CDR2 reads YYNGEE. CDR3 sequence reads: CASSAGGGLAGVYNEQFF. The CDR3 bases are TGTGCCAGCAGCGCGGGGGGGGGACTAGCGGGAGTATACAATGAGCAGTTCTTC.

Ten or more counts support this clonotype. A much bigger clone sits one base away, suggesting this may be a read error. This chain connects TRBV20-1 to TRBJ2-1; no clear D gene. This CDR3 is built from 14 residues. The germline gives CDR1 DFQATT, CDR2 SNEGSKA (reference sequence). Trimming took off 5 bases at V and 9 bases at J, with 20 bases between the two ends. CDR3 sequence (DNA): TGCAGTGCTGGACCGTTTCGCACAACCGCTGAGCAGTTCTTC. Translated: CSAGPFRTTAEQFF.

Here the CDR3 reads CASTDARSPGTEAFF. In DNA, the CDR3 is TGCGCCAGCACAGACGCGAGGTCACCGGGTACTGAAGCTTTCTTT. This chain joins TRBV5-1 and TRBJ1-1; D gene unclear. Germline loops: CDR1 SGHRS, CDR2 YFSETQ. CDR3 length: 15 amino acids. V was shortened by 6 bases and J by 5 bases, with 20 bases between the two germline ends.

This clonotype occurred many times. The J gene is TRBJ2-5, the V gene TRBV3-1, with a weak D call TRBD2 (6 bases). Germline lookup yields CDR1 LGHDT and CDR2 YNNKEL (reference sequence). The length of the CDR3 is 14 residues. V shed 0 bases and J shed 5 bases, with 10 bases lying between them. The CDR3 loop reads CASSQEGGVETQYF. CDR3 sequence (DNA): TGTGCCAGCAGCCAAGAGGGCGGGGTCGAGACCCAGTACTTC.